This TCR beta chain was sequenced in a study of cytomegalovirus exposure and HLA in healthy donors (dated by TCRdb to the late 2010s). Context from the whole study: According to an earlier analysis of a few hundred of the donors, roughly 180 million T cells yielded 120 million or so unique TCR beta sequences and 276 Gb of sequence data. Roughly 320 gigabases of sequencing data and tens of millions of unique TCR sequences made up an early release that covered 500 to 650 HLA-typed donors. Of the 398 genotyped donors, 81% were placed in the genetic ancestry cluster associated with self-reported Caucasian donors. The aim of the study was to test whether cataloging public T cell receptors could identify signatures of past pathogen exposure. The study used immunosequencing to profile the T cell repertoires of 670 or so subjects and linked those repertoires to cytomegalovirus serostatus. In addition to the first cohort of hundreds of subjects, a separate validation cohort of 120 different subjects was used. High-throughput TCR immunosequencing, statistical association of individual TCRs with disease status, and machine learning were combined to predict cytomegalovirus infection status. A later analysis re-analyzed previously published TCR beta repertoires from roughly 600 donors and added high-resolution HLA genotyping to study TCR occurrence patterns. Rather than drawing on any new phenotypic data, the later analysis identified candidate immune exposures from TCR beta sequences and the way those sequences occurred across donors. To decide whether each TCR beta V gene segment behaved as functional or pseudogenic, an earlier analysis of some 570 of the donors relied on high-throughput TCR beta sequencing. Alongside the repertoire data, information on donor age, sex, ethnicity and CMV serostatus was compiled. Genome-wide SNP genotypes for about 65% of the 666 donors were used in a later genetic analysis, which treated that subset as a discovery cohort. Every repertoire in the discovery cohort had been generated on one and the same sequencing platform. Both class I and class II loci were covered by HLA typing, at four-digit resolution. Typing coverage differed by locus: A, B, C, DRB1 and DQB1 were typed in about 620-640 donors, DQA1 in 522, DPA1 in 600 to 610, and DPB1 in approximately 450. Five DR-DQ haplotypes were treated as single units for association and clustering because of strong linkage in the cohort. Among about 390 genotyped donors of the cohort, an average of about 240,000 unique TCR beta nucleotide sequences were sequenced per donor, roughly 20% of them non-productive. General conclusions and limits of the study: For the cohort, immune exposure information was limited to CMV serostatus. The study listed 164 TCR beta chains as associated with cytomegalovirus. Across donors, most TCR sequences were observed very rarely, whereas some public TCRs were present in many individuals. In a later analysis, several top co-occurrence clusters were reported to appear linked to parvovirus B19, influenza, CMV and Epstein-Barr virus. Because counts were too low, roughly 18 rarely observed V segments, including chromosome 9 orphons, were left out of the earlier analysis of approximately 580 of the donors. An association between a missense DCLRE1C variant and V-gene and J-gene trimming of TCR beta chains was found in a later genetic analysis and replicated in an independent cohort. A later analysis found that most CMV-associated TCR beta chains appeared HLA-restricted, with HLA associations seemingly driven largely by CMV exposure. A further reported finding was that TCR beta sequences accurately predicted the HLA-A and HLA-B alleles for most subjects in the first cohort. The 87-base-pair reads could not distinguish some IMGT-functional V segments, including TRBV6-2 and TRBV6-3, so those segments were excluded. Specific HLA alleles were associated with 16,951 TCR beta sequences at a false discovery rate of 0.05 in a later analysis. In vitro tests confirmed that a few of the cytomegalovirus-associated TCR beta chains recognize cytomegalovirus antigens. The sequencing pipeline was judged likely to have produced a cluster of highly shared sequence variants as a technical artifact. Correlated functional status among segregating V segments might reflect linkage disequilibrium, but an unknown experimental factor could not be ruled out. An earlier analysis of approximately 570 of the donors showed that most TCR beta V segments appeared in productive rearrangements either about 87% or about 30% of the time, which broadly matched IMGT annotations. Only TCR beta chains were sequenced in this cohort, and the absence of alpha or paired-chain data limited detectable features. Sequencing depth was assumed to be roughly uniform across donors in the presence/absence analyses, though that assumption may not hold. The authors suggested that the approach could potentially be extended to other disease states and immunological phenotypes. In both the original and validation cohorts, the classifier was reported to diagnose cytomegalovirus status with high specificity and sensitivity. Compared with the approximately 600-donor mean, donors in an Asian-associated ancestry cluster had fewer N-insertions in productive TCRs, according to a later genetic analysis. When HLA alleles, especially DR and DQ, strongly co-occurred, attributing TCR associations to individual alleles was difficult. Because some donors lacked HLA typing at each locus, the association tests relied only on the typed subset. In a later analysis, the rate of TCR association differed among HLA loci, with DRB1 alleles having the most associated TCRs and HLA-C alleles having the fewest. In a later analysis, HLA-associated TCR beta chains were found to be more clonally expanded and to have lower generation probabilities than equally common non-associated chains.

In total, roughly 710 healthy bone marrow donors made up the cohort. All cohort members were sampled while nominally healthy, although unrecorded immune exposures were likely present. The donor was CMV seropositive and was included in the group of around 300 seropositive cohort members. A peripheral blood sample was provided by each donor, and peripheral blood mononuclear cells were used for TCR beta sequencing. The Qiagen DNeasy Blood Extraction Kit was used to extract genomic DNA from the blood cell samples. Library preparation was by the immunoSEQ multiplex PCR assay. For the multiplex PCR, a mixture combining 60 forward primers for TCR Vbeta segments and 13 reverse primers for TCR Jbeta segments was used. A multiplex PCR assay on genomic DNA amplified the CDR3 region of rearranged TCR beta genes. Amplified TCR beta libraries were sequenced as 87-base-pair reads on the Illumina HiSeq System. From the authors' description of their analysis: Across the 666 repertoires, a later analysis counted approximately 83 million unique TCR beta chains, approximately 10 million of which were shared by at least two donors. Raw reads were error-corrected and collapsed into unique sequences by a nearest-neighbor algorithm in which closely related sequences were merged to remove PCR and sequencing errors. V, D and J gene segments were assigned by aligning CDR3 sequences to IMGT reference sequences. Each retained sequence needed at least a six-nucleotide match to both a V gene segment and a J gene segment. A rearrangement was called productive if the CDR3 had no stop codons and remained in frame with V and J, and every other rearrangement was called non-productive. Following IMGT convention, CDR3 was defined as the stretch from the second conserved V-encoded cysteine to the conserved J-encoded phenylalanine. The earlier analysis of about 590 of the donors excluded sequences that lacked an unambiguous match to a single V gene segment. An earlier analysis of 550 to 650 of the donors classified V segments as functional when productive rearrangements were above 56.7% and as segregating when the standard deviation between donors was above 5%. A statistical classification framework was developed to diagnose cytomegalovirus status using the catalog of TCR beta chain sequences. In a later analysis, V and J genes were assigned by comparing TCR nucleotide sequences against IMGT/GENE-DB human TR gene sequences. In a later analysis, CDR3 sequences and most-parsimonious VDJ recombination scenarios were assigned using the TCRdist pipeline. In a later analysis, every TCR beta chain was defined by the combination of its CDR3 amino acid sequence and its V-gene family, and reads without a unique V-gene family were dropped. To address suspected cross-contamination and a sequencing artifact, a later analysis removed roughly 640 highly shared, low-generation-probability nucleotide sequences. For each public chain, a later analysis derived a clonal expansion index from normalized ranks of inferred template counts within each repertoire. A later analysis computed generation probabilities with a VDJ recombination model fitted to out-of-frame rearrangements, and checked the results against IGoR. Hypergeometric tests were used in a later analysis to score TCR-TCR, TCR-HLA and TCR-CMV co-occurrence, with a repertoire-size bias correction applied to the TCR pairs. False discovery rates were estimated in a later analysis by permuting HLA or CMV assignments 20 times. A later analysis grouped co-occurring TCRs with DBSCAN, adding TCRdist sequence similarity when clustering within HLA-allele-positive subsets. For co-occurrence clustering, repertoires with fewer than 30,000 or more than 120,000 public chains were excluded, along with several repertoires with anomalous nucleotide sharing. What TCRdb holds here is the immuneACCESS table cut down to in-frame rearrangements. Part of the clones is not present; checked against another copy, under half of the missing clones reflect an unresolved V gene, and the others are unexplained. V, J and clone size derive from that table, while D and trimming were established from the DNA sequence. Counted in this sample were 150,000 to 180,000 clones; 70% to 80% of them appeared once. The leading ten clones occupy approximately 8% of the sample.

Details on this clone: Its antigen is unknown. It has no much larger one-base neighbor in the sample; base qualities were not kept.

Counted from cysteine to phenylalanine, this CDR3 has 14 amino acids. The retained sequence is limited to the CDR3, 42 bases, with the frame set at the first base. Taken from the germline V gene, the CDR1 and CDR2 loops are MNHNS and SASEGT. For this chain, trimming is 3 bases at the V end and 9 bases at the J end, and the number of junction bases without a gene match is 7. The chain was built from TRBV6-1 and TRBJ2-1, with 8 middle bases fitting TRBD2. The sample was PBMCs. This sequence was found in a man aged 30-40 years in good health and CMV-seropositive. The sequenced DNA is TGTGCCAGCAGTGACGGGGGGGCTTGGGGTGAGCAGTTCTTC. Its product reads: CASSDGGAWGEQFF.